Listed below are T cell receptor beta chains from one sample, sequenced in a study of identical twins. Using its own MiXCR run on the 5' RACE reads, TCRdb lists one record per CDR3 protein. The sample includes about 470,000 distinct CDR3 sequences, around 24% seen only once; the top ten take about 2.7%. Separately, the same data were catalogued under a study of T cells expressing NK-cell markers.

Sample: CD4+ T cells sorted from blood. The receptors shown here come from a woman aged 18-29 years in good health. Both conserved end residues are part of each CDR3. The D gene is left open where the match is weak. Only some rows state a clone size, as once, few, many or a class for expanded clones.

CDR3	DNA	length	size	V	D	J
CASSLRFPMNTEAFF	TGTGCCAGCAGTTTAAGGTTTCCTATGAACACTGAAGCTTTCTTT	15	many	TRBV6-2/TRBV6-3	NA	TRBJ1-1
CASSPAWLAEFYNEQFF	TGTGCCAGCAGCCCCGCTTGGCTAGCGGAGTTCTACAATGAGCAGTTCTTC	17	few	TRBV7-9	TRBD2	TRBJ2-1
CSAPHGGHTEAFF	TGCAGTGCACCCCACGGGGGCCACACTGAAGCTTTCTTT	13	NA	TRBV20-1	NA	TRBJ1-1
CASSFQRGETQYF	TGTGCCAGTAGTTTCCAGCGGGGAGAGACCCAGTACTTC	13	NA	TRBV19	TRBD2	TRBJ2-5
CAISGRADRADTQYF	TGTGCCATCAGTGGTAGAGCGGATCGGGCAGATACGCAGTATTTT	15	few	TRBV10-3	NA	TRBJ2-3
CASSLGWAGANVLTF	TGTGCCAGCAGCTTAGGGTGGGCAGGGGCCAACGTCCTGACTTTC	15	NA	TRBV7-9	NA	TRBJ2-6
CSAWGRNGYTF	TGCAGCGCGTGGGGAAGGAACGGCTACACCTTC	11	NA	TRBV29-1	NA	TRBJ1-2
CASERASGYSYEQYF	TGTGCCAGCGAACGGGCTAGCGGATACTCCTACGAGCAGTACTTC	15	NA	TRBV7-8	TRBD2	TRBJ2-7
CASSPDGLEAFF	TGCGCCAGCAGCCCGGATGGGTTAGAAGCTTTCTTT	12	NA	TRBV5-1	NA	TRBJ1-1
CASSEDGVRAFF	TGTGCCAGCAGCGAGGACGGGGTTCGTGCTTTCTTT	12	few	TRBV5-6	NA	TRBJ1-1
CASSWGPRDTEAFF	TGTGCCAGCAGTTGGGGGCCGCGAGACACTGAAGCTTTCTTT	14	few	TRBV12-3/TRBV12-4	NA	TRBJ1-1
CASSPTGDSSGSVHEQFF	TGCGCCAGCAGCCCCACGGGGGACTCTAGCGGGAGCGTCCATGAGCAGTTCTTC	18	few	TRBV5-1	TRBD2	TRBJ2-1
CASSPTSGITDTQYF	TGTGCCAGCAGCCCCACTAGCGGGATCACAGATACGCAGTATTTT	15	NA	TRBV12-3/TRBV12-4	TRBD2	TRBJ2-3
CASSSRVVNTEAFF	TGTGCCAGCAGTTCCCGTGTCGTGAACACTGAAGCTTTCTTT	14	NA	TRBV12-3/TRBV12-4	NA	TRBJ1-1
CASSWGGVGKDTQYF	TGTGCCAGCAGTTGGGGCGGCGTCGGCAAAGATACGCAGTATTTT	15	few	TRBV12-3/TRBV12-4	NA	TRBJ2-3
CSARDLRSSYNEQFF	TGCAGTGCTAGAGACCTCAGGAGCTCCTACAATGAGCAGTTCTTC	15	NA	TRBV20-1	NA	TRBJ2-1
CSARAVGAKQFF	TGCAGTGCAAGGGCCGTCGGCGCGAAGCAGTTCTTC	12	NA	TRBV20-1	NA	TRBJ2-1
CASSSPGLNTEAFF	TGTGCCAGCAGTTCTCCCGGGTTGAACACTGAAGCTTTCTTT	14	few	TRBV6-5	NA	TRBJ1-1
CSAAPSGRLYEQYF	TGCAGTGCTGCTCCCAGCGGTAGACTCTACGAGCAGTACTTC	14	few	TRBV20-1	NA	TRBJ2-7
CASSGRRTSGAQETQYF	TGTGCCAGCAGTGGCCGCCGGACTAGCGGGGCCCAAGAGACCCAGTACTTC	17	few	TRBV28	TRBD2	TRBJ2-5
CASSLVQTGDEQFF	TGCGCCAGCAGCTTGGTTCAGACTGGGGATGAGCAGTTCTTC	14	few	TRBV5-1	NA	TRBJ2-1
CAIGAVGEQFF	TGTGCCATAGGCGCTGTAGGGGAGCAGTTCTTC	11	NA	TRBV10-3	NA	TRBJ2-1
CSASPESSYNSPLHF	TGCAGTGCTAGCCCGGAGAGCTCCTATAATTCACCCCTCCACTTT	15	few	TRBV20-1	NA	TRBJ1-6
CASSLDTSPDTQYF	TGCGCCAGCAGCTTGGATACCTCTCCAGATACGCAGTATTTT	14	NA	TRBV5-1	NA	TRBJ2-3
CASSLVGVETEAFF	TGCGCCAGCAGCTTGGTCGGGGTTGAGACTGAAGCTTTCTTT	14	many	TRBV5-1	NA	TRBJ1-1
CASRTQPNYEQYF	TGTGCCAGCAGAACACAACCCAACTACGAGCAGTACTTC	13	NA	TRBV27	NA	TRBJ2-7
CASSLGRTTNEKLFF	TGTGCCAGCAGCTTGGGGCGGACCACTAATGAAAAACTGTTTTTT	15	NA	TRBV12-3/TRBV12-4	NA	TRBJ1-4
CASNGVSYEQYF	TGTGCCAGCAATGGAGTTTCCTACGAGCAGTACTTC	12	NA	TRBV2	NA	TRBJ2-7
CSARATSGNYNEQFF	TGCAGTGCTAGAGCGACTAGCGGAAACTACAATGAGCAGTTCTTC	15	NA	TRBV20-1	TRBD2	TRBJ2-1
CASSISNRGHEQFF	TGTGCCAGCAGCATATCCAACAGGGGACATGAGCAGTTCTTC	14	few	TRBV5-6	TRBD1	TRBJ2-1
CASSFQGVVSYEQYF	TGTGCCAGCAGTTTCCAGGGAGTTGTGAGCTACGAGCAGTACTTC	15	NA	TRBV12-3/TRBV12-4	NA	TRBJ2-7
CASKIGTMEETQYF	TGTGCCAGCAAAATAGGGACTATGGAAGAGACCCAGTACTTC	14	few	TRBV6-1	TRBD2	TRBJ2-5
CASSEIWKETQYF	TGCGCCAGCAGTGAGATTTGGAAAGAGACCCAGTACTTC	13	NA	TRBV10-2	NA	TRBJ2-5
CASSPTILNLGQETQYF	TGTGCCAGCAGCCCGACGATCCTCAATTTAGGGCAAGAGACCCAGTACTTC	17	few	TRBV7-2	NA	TRBJ2-5
CASSSGGSTEQYF	TGTGCCAGCAGCTCAGGGGGATCTACCGAGCAGTACTTC	13	NA	TRBV7-2	TRBD1	TRBJ2-7
CSTYRRAGGDYEQYF	TGCAGTACCTACAGGAGGGCGGGAGGGGATTACGAGCAGTACTTC	15	NA	TRBV20-1	TRBD2	TRBJ2-7
CASSVSPGAYEQYF	TGTGCCAGCAGCGTTTCCCCCGGGGCCTACGAGCAGTACTTC	14	NA	TRBV9	NA	TRBJ2-7
CASSWGLVSEQFF	TGCGCCAGCAGCTGGGGACTAGTGTCCGAGCAGTTCTTC	13	NA	TRBV5-1	TRBD2	TRBJ2-1
CASSLRASGGGDTQYF	TGCGCCAGCAGCTTGCGGGCTAGCGGAGGGGGAGATACGCAGTATTTT	16	few	TRBV5-1	NA	TRBJ2-3
CASRRLGLPNEQFF	TGTGCCAGCAGGAGACTCGGACTTCCCAATGAGCAGTTCTTC	14	few	TRBV2	NA	TRBJ2-1
CASSLLAGASTGELFF	TGCGCCAGCAGCTTACTAGCGGGGGCCTCCACCGGGGAGCTGTTTTTT	16	NA	TRBV5-1	TRBD2	TRBJ2-2
CATQGDTGELFF	TGTGCCACTCAGGGGGACACCGGGGAGCTGTTTTTT	12	NA	TRBV24-1	TRBD1	TRBJ2-2
CASSFRRTGDTEAFF	TGTGCCAGCAGCTTTCGAAGGACAGGTGACACTGAAGCTTTCTTT	15	few	TRBV11-2	TRBD1	TRBJ1-1
CASSLTYRGQPQHF	TGCGCCAGCAGCTTGACTTACCGAGGTCAGCCCCAGCATTTT	14	NA	TRBV5-1	NA	TRBJ1-5
CSAGGRQGARNEQFF	TGCAGTGCTGGGGGGAGACAGGGGGCGCGGAATGAGCAGTTCTTC	15	few	TRBV20-1	TRBD1	TRBJ2-1
CASSLGHGSYNEQFF	TGCGCCAGCAGCTTGGGGCACGGCTCCTACAATGAGCAGTTCTTC	15	few	TRBV5-1	NA	TRBJ2-1
CASSWGSTDTQYF	TGTGCCAGCAGTTGGGGTAGCACAGATACGCAGTATTTT	13	many	TRBV6-6	NA	TRBJ2-3
CAISEGTGGKFF	TGTGCCATCAGTGAGGGTACAGGGGGGAAGTTCTTC	12	NA	TRBV10-3	TRBD1	TRBJ2-1
CASSLAEQGSGGYGYTF	TGTGCCAGCAGCTTAGCCGAACAGGGTAGCGGTGGGTATGGCTACACCTTC	17	NA	TRBV7-9	NA	TRBJ1-2
CASRFGQGTDTQYF	TGTGCCAGCAGATTCGGACAGGGCACAGATACGCAGTATTTT	14	few	TRBV12-3/TRBV12-4	TRBD1	TRBJ2-3
CASSPGWGQFF	TGTGCCAGCAGTCCCGGTTGGGGGCAGTTCTTC	11	few	TRBV6-2/TRBV6-3	NA	TRBJ2-1
CASSLGGNEKLFF	TGTGCCAGCAGCCTTGGGGGGAATGAAAAACTGTTTTTT	13	many	TRBV7-9	NA	TRBJ1-4